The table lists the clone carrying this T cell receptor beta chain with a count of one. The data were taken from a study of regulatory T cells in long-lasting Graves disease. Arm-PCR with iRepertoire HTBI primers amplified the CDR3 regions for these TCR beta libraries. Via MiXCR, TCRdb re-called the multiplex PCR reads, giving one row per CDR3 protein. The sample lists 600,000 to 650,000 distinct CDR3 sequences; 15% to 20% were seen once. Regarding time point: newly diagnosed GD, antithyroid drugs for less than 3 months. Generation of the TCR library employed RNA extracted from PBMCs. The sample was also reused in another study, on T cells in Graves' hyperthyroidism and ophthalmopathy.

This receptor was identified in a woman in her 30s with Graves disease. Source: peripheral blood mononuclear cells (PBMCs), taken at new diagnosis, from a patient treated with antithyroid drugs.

This CDR3 reads CASSRGQVGSYGYTF. CDR3 in DNA: TGTGCCAGCAGCAGGGGACAGGTCGGGAGCTATGGCTACACCTTC. The V call is TRBV7-2, the J call TRBJ1-2; 8 nucleotides match TRBD1. J gave up 4 bases and V 5 bases, and 9 bases lay outside the gene matches. CDR1 SGHTA and CDR2 FQGNSA come from the germline V gene. The CDR3 spans 15 residues.